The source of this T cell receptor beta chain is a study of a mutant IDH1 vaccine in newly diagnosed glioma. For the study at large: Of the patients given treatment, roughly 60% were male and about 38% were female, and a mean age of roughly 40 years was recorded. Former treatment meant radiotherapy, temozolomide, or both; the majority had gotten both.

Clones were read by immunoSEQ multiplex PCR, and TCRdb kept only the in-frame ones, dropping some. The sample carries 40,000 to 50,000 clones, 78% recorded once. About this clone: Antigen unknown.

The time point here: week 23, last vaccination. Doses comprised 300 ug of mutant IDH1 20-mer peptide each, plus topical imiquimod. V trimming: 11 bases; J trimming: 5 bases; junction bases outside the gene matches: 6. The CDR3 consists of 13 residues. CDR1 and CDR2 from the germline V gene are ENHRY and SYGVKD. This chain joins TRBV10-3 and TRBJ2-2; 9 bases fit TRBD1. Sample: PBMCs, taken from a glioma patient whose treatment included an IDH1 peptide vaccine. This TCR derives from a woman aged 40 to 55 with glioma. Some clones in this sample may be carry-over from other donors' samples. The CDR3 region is CALRTGETGELFF. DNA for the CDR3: TGTGCCCTTAGGACAGGGGAGACCGGGGAGCTGTTTTTT.